This T cell receptor (beta chain) emerged from a study of blood T cell repertoires in COVID-19. About the study: Samples came from the United States, Italy and Spain, spanning acute and convalescent COVID-19. Sample material is recorded as cDNA or gDNA derived from T cells, B-cell-depleted T cells, or PBMCs.

From germline, CDR1 is LGHNA and CDR2 YNFKEQ. J lost 2 bases, V lost 4 bases, and 9 bases had no gene match. The CDR3 spans 18 residues. Authors' analysis steps: Amplification with reference gene primers provided the estimates of nucleated cell counts. Some clones are missing from TCRdb's copy, which holds only in-frame ones; the method was immunoSEQ multiplex PCR. D and trimming come from the DNA, and the V and J calls and clone size come from that table. The sample shows 10,000 to 13,000 clones, around 78% of them seen only once. The clonotype comes from a human donor in a cohort sampled during active COVID-19. Sample: peripheral blood. The chain combines TRBV4-2 with TRBJ2-2, with TRBD2 matching over 11 bases. The CDR3, as DNA: TGTGCCAGCAGCCGAGGGACTAGCGGAGACTTCAACACCGGGGAGCTGTTTTTT. It specifies CASSRGTSGDFNTGELFF.